The 21 T cell receptor beta chains given below trace back to one sample, sequenced in a study of T cells in Graves' hyperthyroidism and ophthalmopathy. Amplified TCR beta CDR3 regions derived from RNA transcripts. With the HTBI primer set, the TCR CDR3 went through a first round of RT-PCR. TCRdb re-derived calls from the multiplex PCR reads in MiXCR, one entry per CDR3 protein. The sample lists about 420,000 distinct CDR3 sequences, around a sixth seen once, with around an eighth in the top ten. The sequencing input was blood. The receptors here all came from a woman in her late teens or twenties with Graves' hyperthyroidism.

This clonotype was picked up many times. The V and J genes are TRBV9 and TRBJ2-1, with D maybe TRBD2 (5 bases). CDR1 is SGDLS and CDR2 is YYNGEE in the germline V gene. This CDR3 region has 14 residues. Between the trimmed V and J ends, which lost 2 bases and 6 bases, there was a span of 12 bases. CDR3 sequence: CASSVRVGSNEQFF. The CDR3 nucleotides are TGTGCCAGCAGCGTTAGGGTGGGGAGCAATGAGCAGTTCTTC.

There are many counts of this clonotype. This chain links TRBV6-2 or TRBV6-3 with TRBJ1-1; 7 bases align to TRBD1. There are 16 residues in the CDR3. With 6 bases clipped from V and 0 bases from J, the junction kept 10 bases outside the gene matches. The germline V gene encodes CDR1 MNHEY and CDR2 SVGEGT. In DNA, the CDR3 is TGTGCCAGCAGCCCGGCCACAGGGGTACTGAACACTGAAGCTTTCTTT. Amino acid sequence: CASSPATGVLNTEAFF.

To note about this clonotype: A read error may explain this, as a much larger clone is one base away. This chain links TRBV7-2 with TRBJ1-2; 7 bases are a match to TRBD1. Germline assignment: CDR1 SGHTA and CDR2 FQGNSA. This CDR3 spans 15 amino acids. The V segment lost 8 bases and the J segment 8 bases; nucleotides outside the gene matches: 17. The CDR3 DNA is TGTGCCAGCGGCCCCTACACAGGGGTCTCCGGGGGCTACACCTTC. It yields the protein CASGPYTGVSGGYTF. The full variable domain, its missing parts supplied by reference TRBV7-2 and TRBJ1-2, is GAGVSQSPSNKVTEKGKDVELRCDPISGHTALYWYRQSLGQGLEFLIYFQGNSAPDKSGLPSDRFSAERTGGSVSTLTIQRTQQEDSAVYLCASGPYTGVSGGYTFGSGTRLTVV.

This clonotype was recorded a few times. The chain uses TRBV7-9 and TRBJ1-4, with D unclear. Germline V gene lookup returns CDR1 SEHNR and CDR2 FQNEAQ (reference sequence). V was shortened by 5 bases and J by 8 bases, with 9 bases between the two germline ends. The CDR3 loop spans 12 amino acids. CDR3 residues: CASSPGSEKLFF. CDR3 in DNA: TGTGCCAGCAGCCCAGGAAGCGAAAAACTGTTTTTT.

This clonotype was picked up many times. The V call is TRBV11-2, the J call TRBJ2-2, with TRBD1 matching over 10 bases. Germline V gives CDR1 SGHAT, CDR2 FQNNGV. V lost 4 bases and J lost 5; bases outside the gene matches: 4. This CDR3 spans 15 amino acids. For the CDR3, the DNA is TGTGCCAGCAGCTCCGAGGGACAGGGGACCGGGGAGCTGTTTTTT. It is translated as CASSSEGQGTGELFF.

This clonotype was counted many times. V is TRBV5-1 and J is TRBJ1-1; TRBD1 aligns across 10 bases. Germline V gene lookup returns CDR1 SGHRS and CDR2 YFSETQ. The CDR3 runs to 14 residues. Trimming at V came to 0 bases and at J to 6 bases, leaving 2 bases not matched to a gene. In nucleotides, the CDR3 is TGCGCCAGCAGCTTGGGACAGGGGGCGGCTGAAGCTTTCTTT. Protein: CASSLGQGAAEAFF.

For the CDR3, the DNA is TGCGCCAGCAGCCAAGTCCTAGGGTTAACTGGAGCTAACTATGGCTACACCTTC. Residues: CASSQVLGLTGANYGYTF. J is TRBJ1-2 and V is TRBV4-1; D call uncertain. The germline V gene has CDR1 MGHRA and CDR2 YSYEKL. The CDR3 consists of 18 residues. With 1 base removed from V and 0 bases from J, the gap between germline ends came to 18 bases.

There are a few counts of this clonotype. V usage is TRBV5-1 and J usage is TRBJ1-6; the D is unclear. V gave up 2 bases and J gave up 0 bases, with 9 bases separating them. CDR3 length: 16 amino acids. Germline V CDR1 and CDR2: SGHRS, YFSETQ. This CDR3 reads CASSLYSSSYNSPLHF. The CDR3, as DNA: TGCGCCAGCAGCTTATACAGCAGCTCCTATAATTCACCCCTCCACTTT.

CDR3 coding DNA: TGCGCCAGCAGCCAAGGCGCTAGCGGGAGAAATGAGCAGTTCTTC. Amino acids: CASSQGASGRNEQFF. The chain employs TRBV4-1 and TRBJ2-1; 10 positions agree with TRBD2. This CDR3 comprises 15 residues. J lost 7 bases, V lost 1 base, and 4 bases had no gene match. Germline-derived CDR1 and CDR2 are MGHRA and YSYEKL.

This clonotype was seen at least ten times. The J gene is TRBJ2-5, the V gene TRBV7-2; 8 nucleotides line up with TRBD1. J was trimmed by 5 bases and V by 2 bases; bases with no gene match: 7. CDR1 and CDR2 (germline): SGHTA, FQGNSA. The CDR3 has 15 residues. CDR3 DNA sequence: TGTGCCAGCAGCTTACGGACAGGGCAACGGGAGACCCAGTACTTC. Translation gives CASSLRTGQRETQYF.

This clonotype was picked up many times. The CDR3 sequence is CASSPGHLRRNQPQHF. The CDR3 DNA reads TGTGCCAGCAGCCCTGGACACTTAAGGAGGAATCAGCCCCAGCATTTT. The chain employs TRBV11-2 and TRBJ1-5, with a tentative D call TRBD1 (5 bases). The CDR3 is 16 residues long. V was cut by 5 bases and J by 4 bases, with 18 bases left in between. From germline, CDR1 is SGHAT and CDR2 FQNNGV.

The V gene is TRBV5-1, the J gene TRBJ2-7; 14 bases are a match to TRBD2. V lost 4 bases, J lost 4 bases, and 7 bases stayed unmatched. Germline V CDR1 and CDR2: SGHRS, YFSETQ. The CDR3 extends over 16 amino acids. The DNA of the CDR3 is TGCGCCAGCAGCACCGGGACTAGCGGGGGCCCTTACGAGCAGTACTTC. Amino acid sequence: CASSTGTSGGPYEQYF.

This clonotype occurred a few times. The chain employs TRBV6-1 and TRBJ2-3; D ambiguous. V gave up 6 bases and J gave up 0 bases, with 19 bases separating them. This CDR3 has 17 residues. Germline CDR1 is MNHNS and CDR2 is SASEGT. The CDR3 protein is CASSAGRGSASTDTQYF. In DNA, the CDR3 is TGTGCCAGCAGCGCCGGACGAGGTTCGGCTAGCACAGATACGCAGTATTTT.

This rearrangement joins TRBV12-3 or TRBV12-4 to TRBJ1-2; the D is unclear. V was cut by 0 bases and J by 4 bases, with 9 bases left in between. This CDR3 is built from 14 residues. CDR3 in DNA: TGTGCCAGCAGTTTAGCAGGTCGGGGCTATGGCTACACCTTC. Its translation is CASSLAGRGYGYTF.

This clonotype was counted many times. The chain joins TRBV2 to TRBJ2-3, with TRBD2 matching over 9 bases. Unmatched junction bases numbered 7, after V lost 4 bases and J lost 8 bases. CDR1 and CDR2 (germline): SNHLY, FYNNEI. The CDR3 covers 14 residues. In nucleotides, the CDR3 is TGTGCCAGCAGTGGACTAGCGGCTTACAGTACGCAGTATTTT. It specifies CASSGLAAYSTQYF.

This clonotype has more than one count but fewer than ten. This rearrangement joins TRBV12-3 or TRBV12-4 to TRBJ2-3; unclear D gene. The germline V and J ends were trimmed by 1 base and 5 bases, with 7 bases remaining between them. The CDR3 totals 13 residues. The CDR3 loop is CASSLGLVDTQYF. CDR3 DNA sequence: TGTGCCAGCAGTTTAGGTCTAGTAGATACGCAGTATTTT.

This clonotype occurred many times. The chain's CDR3 is CASSETGSASNYGYTF. CDR3 nucleotide sequence: TGTGCCAGCAGTGAAACAGGCTCCGCTTCGAACTATGGCTACACCTTC. The V call is TRBV6-1, the J call TRBJ1-2; the D gene is possibly TRBD1 (5 bases). The CDR3 length is 16 residues. Trimming took 2 bases from V and 2 from J, leaving 15 bases between them. Germline values: CDR1 MNHNS, CDR2 SASEGT.

There are many counts of this clonotype. The V call is TRBV18, the J call TRBJ1-2; D not certain. Germline assignment: CDR1 KGHSH and CDR2 LQKENI. The CDR3 runs 13 residues. The V and J ends lost 0 bases and 4 bases respectively, with 6 bases between them. CDR3 amino acids: CASSPPMGYGYTF. CDR3 bases: TGTGCCAGCTCACCACCCATGGGCTATGGCTACACCTTC. The complete variable domain, with remaining parts taken from reference TRBV18 and TRBJ1-2, reads NAGVMQNPRHLVRRRGQEARLRCSPMKGHSHVYWYRQLPEEGLKFMVYLQKENIIDESGMPKERFSAEFPKEGPSILRIQQVVRGDSAAYFCASSPPMGYGYTFGSGTRLTVV.

The table lists this clonotype with a few counts. The chain recombines TRBV4-1 with TRBJ1-2; 11 bases fit TRBD1. J gave up 6 bases and V 5 bases, and 11 bases lay outside the gene matches. This CDR3 spans 16 amino acids. Germline loops: CDR1 MGHRA, CDR2 YSYEKL. CDR3 in DNA: TGCGCCAGCAGCTCACTAGGCGGACAGGGGGCAAATGGCTACACCTTC. This sequence encodes CASSSLGGQGANGYTF.

As for this clonotype: The junction departs from the called germline gene at one end, perhaps through a read error. The rearrangement uses TRBV19 and TRBJ2-1, with 11 bases matching TRBD2. The length of the CDR3 is 15 residues. From germline, CDR1 is LNHDA and CDR2 SQIVND (reference sequence). The CDR3 nucleotides are TGTGCCAGTAGAATAGACACTAGCGGGAGAAATGAGCAGTTCTTC. The encoded protein is CASRIDTSGRNEQFF.

This clonotype has more than one count but fewer than ten. This rearrangement joins TRBV10-1 to TRBJ2-5; D remains ambiguous. V dropped 3 bases and J dropped 0 bases, with 14 bases sitting between them. Germline values: CDR1 WNHNN, CDR2 SYGVQD (reference sequence). The CDR3 runs to 16 residues. CDR3 sequence reads: CASSDSLRSDQETQYF. The CDR3 bases are TGCGCCAGCAGTGATAGCTTGCGGAGCGACCAAGAGACCCAGTACTTC.